This T cell receptor (beta chain) was obtained from a study of T cells after yellow fever vaccination. General study results and limits: It was the secondary response that reached its peak faster, day 5 versus 15, but it was weaker. The bulk population could contribute abundant contaminating clonotypes to FACS-sorted repertoires.

CDR1 is SGHTA and CDR2 is FQGNSA in the germline V gene. The CDR3 sequence is 15 residues long. Between the trimmed V and J ends, which lost 2 bases and 0 bases, there was a span of 10 bases. On this clonotype itself: Its matching antigen is unknown.

From the 5' RACE reads, TCRdb called clonotypes with MiXCR, one entry per CDR3 protein. This table has 450,000 to 550,000 distinct CDR3 sequences, 21% appearing once. The TCR originated in a man aged 18 to 30 who received the YFV17D yellow fever vaccine. V and J are TRBV7-2 and TRBJ1-1, with no clear D. This material consisted of PBMCs, taken approximately 22 days after the first yellow fever vaccination. CDR3 amino acids: CASSLFPGMNTEAFF. The CDR3 coding sequence is TGTGCCAGCAGCTTATTTCCGGGGATGAACACTGAAGCTTTCTTT.